These 30 T cell receptor beta chains share one sample of origin, sequenced in a study of blood T cell repertoires in COVID-19. Measured with immunoSEQ multiplex PCR; TCRdb has only the in-frame clones, and not every one. The data contain some 370,000 clones, 90% of them singletons. The sequenced sample was peripheral blood. The receptors originated from a young man with active or convalescent COVID-19.

V gene TRBV4-3 combines with J gene TRBJ1-5; D not certain. CDR3 length: 14 amino acids. Trimming pared 4 bases from V and 3 bases from J, leaving 10 bases between. Germline V gene sequence: CDR1 LGHNA, CDR2 YSLEER. CDR3 residues: CASSPQVSNQPQHF. As DNA, the CDR3 is TGCGCCAGCAGCCCGCAGGTATCCAATCAGCCCCAGCATTTT.

This chain connects TRBV9 to TRBJ2-1; TRBD2 aligns across 10 bases. V shed 4 bases, J shed 8 bases, and the junction held 9 bases outside the gene matches. The CDR3 is 15 residues long. Germline-derived CDR1 and CDR2 are SGDLS and YYNGEE. The CDR3 spells CASSRPSGSLHEQFF. The DNA of the CDR3 is TGTGCCAGCAGCCGACCTAGCGGGAGTTTGCATGAGCAGTTCTTC.

The chain carries TRBV2 and TRBJ1-1, with 8 bases fitting TRBD1. Germline CDR1 is SNHLY and CDR2 is FYNNEI. The CDR3 runs to 12 residues. The J segment lost 4 bases and the V segment lost 8 bases, leaving 3 bases of the junction unmatched. The CDR3 region has the DNA TGTGCCAGCCTAACAGGGGGCACTGAAGCTTTCTTT. Its protein product is CASLTGGTEAFF.

This chain uses TRBV28 with TRBJ1-2; D remains ambiguous. The V end lost 3 bases, the J end lost 4 bases, and 9 bases lay between the germline ends. This CDR3 has 13 amino acids. The germline V gene encodes CDR1 MDHEN and CDR2 SYDVKM. The DNA of the CDR3 is TGTGCCAGCAGTTTGGTTCTCGGCTATGGCTACACCTTC. This codes for CASSLVLGYGYTF.

The genes are TRBV15 and TRBJ2-7; weak D call: TRBD1 (5 bases). Trimming left V 2 bases short and J 6 bases short, with 11 bases between. CDR1 and CDR2 from the germline V gene are LNHNV and YYDKDF (reference sequence). The CDR3 contains 13 residues. CDR3 bases: TGTGCCACCAGCAGAACCAGGGTTGGCGAGCAGTACTTC. It codes for CATSRTRVGEQYF.

The CDR3 region has the DNA TGTGCCAGCAGCCCGCTGGGCGGGAGCGATATTAGTGAGCAGTTCTTC. It specifies CASSPLGGSDISEQFF. V usage is TRBV3-1 (or the pseudogene TRBV3-2) and J usage is TRBJ2-1; TRBD2 aligns across 7 bases. This CDR3 is 16 amino acids long. Germline CDR1 and CDR2: LGHDT and YNNKEL (reference sequence). V was clipped by 4 bases and J by 9 bases; unmatched bases: 15.

The V gene is TRBV7-2, the J gene TRBJ1-5; maybe TRBD1 (6 bases). CDR3 length equals 15 residues. Germline V gives CDR1 SGHTA, CDR2 FQGNSA. V was pared by 2 bases and J by 3 bases, with 11 bases between. The CDR3 DNA sequence: TGTGCCAGCAGCTTATCCAGGGGAGTCAATCAGCCCCAGCATTTT. Its translation: CASSLSRGVNQPQHF. The full variable domain, with the rest looked up from reference TRBV7-2 and TRBJ1-5, is GAGVSQSPSNKVTEKGKDVELRCDPISGHTALYWYRQSLGQGLEFLIYFQGNSAPDKSGLPSDRFSAERTGGSVSTLTIQRTQQEDSAVYLCASSLSRGVNQPQHFGDGTRLSIL.

The CDR3 sequence: CAISVVAGGAYEQYF. The DNA for the CDR3 is TGTGCCATCAGTGTTGTAGCGGGGGGTGCCTACGAGCAGTACTTC. The chain links TRBV10-3 to TRBJ2-7, with 10 bases that match TRBD2. The CDR3 covers 15 residues. V lost 4 bases to trimming and J lost 2 bases; unmatched junction nucleotides: 5. CDR1 and CDR2 (germline): ENHRY, SYGVKD.

This clone was detected a few times. The genes are TRBV6-5 and TRBJ2-7, with a possible D match to TRBD1 (6 bases). V gave up 6 bases and J gave up 3 bases, with 12 bases separating them. This CDR3 region has 13 residues. The germline CDR1 and CDR2 sequences are MNHEY and SVGAGI. This CDR3 reads CASRRTVSYEQYF. Written as DNA, the CDR3 is TGTGCCAGCAGGCGGACAGTGAGCTACGAGCAGTACTTC.

This chain joins TRBV5-4 and TRBJ2-7, with 7 bases lining up with TRBD2. Germline lookup yields CDR1 SGHNT and CDR2 YYREEE (reference sequence). The CDR3 extends over 13 amino acids. The J segment lost 5 bases and the V segment lost 4 bases, leaving 6 bases of the junction unmatched. CDR3 in amino acids: CASSLRLANEQYF. The CDR3 DNA follows: TGTGCCAGCAGCCTCAGACTAGCCAACGAGCAGTACTTC.

The rearrangement joins TRBV4-1 to TRBJ1-4; the match to TRBD1 covers 10 bases. CDR3 length: 15 residues. The V gene end was trimmed by 4 bases and the J gene end by 6 bases; junction bases not matched to a gene: 5. Germline CDR1 MGHRA, CDR2 YSYEKL. This CDR3 reads CASSRPGQGYEKLFF. The CDR3 DNA sequence: TGCGCCAGCAGCCGACCGGGACAGGGGTATGAAAAACTGTTTTTT.

J is TRBJ1-6 and V is TRBV11-2; TRBD1 agrees at 8 bases. The CDR3 has 15 amino acids. Trimming took 8 bases from V and 10 from J; bases not matched to a gene: 13. Germline V gene sequence: CDR1 SGHAT, CDR2 FQNNGV. The DNA of the CDR3 is TGTGCCAGCGGAAACCAGACAGGGGCAGCCTCACCCCTCCACTTT. It is translated as CASGNQTGAASPLHF. Drawing the rest from reference TRBV11-2 and TRBJ1-6, the complete variable domain is EAGVAQSPRYKIIEKRQSVAFWCNPISGHATLYWYQQILGQGPKLLIQFQNNGVVDDSQLPKDRFSAERLKGVDSTLKIQPAKLEDSAVYLCASGNQTGAASPLHFGNGTRLTVT.

This chain uses TRBV4-1 with TRBJ2-1; 10 bases map to TRBD2. Trimming at V came to 0 bases and at J to 5 bases, leaving 19 bases not matched to a gene. Germline V gives CDR1 MGHRA, CDR2 YSYEKL. The CDR3 covers 21 residues. The CDR3 sequence: CASSQDSYSYRKLAGNNEQFF. The CDR3, as DNA: TGCGCCAGCAGCCAAGATTCATACAGTTATAGAAAACTAGCGGGAAACAATGAGCAGTTCTTC.

In its sample, this clone was seen once. This sequence joins TRBV21-1 and TRBJ1-2; the D call TRBD1 from the table was never checked on the DNA. TRBV21-1 is termed a pseudogene. The CDR3 extends over 19 amino acids. For the CDR3, the DNA is TGTGCCAGCAGCAAAGTGGTAGGGGACAGGGGGCTGGCCTACTATGGCTACACCTTC. Its protein product is CASSKVVGDRGLAYYGYTF.

This chain links TRBV5-4 with TRBJ2-3, with D tentatively TRBD1 (6 bases). CDR3 length: 16 residues. The germline gives CDR1 SGHNT, CDR2 YYREEE (reference sequence). V shed 5 bases and J shed 10 bases, with 26 bases lying between them. The CDR3 sequence is CASRPLGAHDRESQYF. CDR3 coding DNA: TGTGCCAGCAGGCCTCTGGGGGCTCACGACCGAGAGTCGCAGTATTTT. Full variable domain (remainder filled in from reference TRBV5-4 and TRBJ2-3): ETGVTQSPTHLIKTRGQQVTLRCSSQSGHNTVSWYQQALGQGPQFIFQYYREEENGRGNFPPRFSGLQFPNYSSELNVNALELDDSALYLCASRPLGAHDRESQYFGPGTRLTVL.

The V call is TRBV6-5, the J call TRBJ1-1; no clear D. The CDR3 is made up of 16 amino acids. Looked up from germline, CDR1 is MNHEY and CDR2 is SVGAGI. The V and J ends lost 4 bases and 5 bases respectively, with 20 bases between them. Here the CDR3 DNA reads TGTGCCAGCAGTTTGGGCTTACTAACCCCGGGGACTGAAGCTTTCTTT. Protein: CASSLGLLTPGTEAFF.

This chain links TRBV9 with TRBJ1-5; D is possibly TRBD1 (5 bases). CDR3 length: 16 residues. Trimming pared 0 bases from V and 3 bases from J, leaving 13 bases between. The germline gives CDR1 SGDLS, CDR2 YYNGEE. The CDR3 nucleotides are TGTGCCAGCAGCGTAGCGGCCGACAGCTTCAATCAGCCCCAGCATTTT. It specifies CASSVAADSFNQPQHF. The full variable domain, in which reference TRBV9 and TRBJ1-5 provide the parts outside the CDR3, is DSGVTQTPKHLITATGQRVTLRCSPRSGDLSVYWYQQSLDQGLQFLIQYYNGEERAKGNILERFSAQQFPDLHSELNLSSLELGDSALYFCASSVAADSFNQPQHFGDGTRLSIL.

This sequence joins TRBV6-2 or TRBV6-3 and TRBJ2-7; tentatively, D is TRBD1 (5 bases). Germline V gives CDR1 MNHEY, CDR2 SVGEGT. This CDR3 spans 14 amino acids. The V end lost 4 bases, the J end lost 2 bases, and 12 bases lay between the germline ends. This CDR3 reads CASSSWGQTYEQYF. The CDR3, as DNA: TGTGCCAGCAGTTCCTGGGGCCAGACCTACGAGCAGTACTTC.

The chain links TRBV29-1 to TRBJ1-1; a weak D match, TRBD1 (5 bases). The CDR3 spans 12 residues. V was shortened by 4 bases and J by 5 bases, with 11 bases between the two germline ends. Germline V gene lookup returns CDR1 SQVTM and CDR2 ANQGSEA. The CDR3 reads CSVGGWETEAFF. As DNA, the CDR3 is TGCAGCGTTGGGGGCTGGGAAACTGAAGCTTTCTTT.

The rearrangement joins TRBV7-9 to TRBJ1-2; 9 bases align to TRBD1. This CDR3 comprises 12 residues. V lost 5 bases, J lost 7 bases, and 2 bases stayed unmatched. Germline CDR1 and CDR2: SEHNR and FQNEAQ (reference sequence). CDR3 in DNA: TGTGCCAGCAGCGCGGGACAGGGTGGCTACACCTTC. Its translation: CASSAGQGGYTF.

The chain joins TRBV19 to TRBJ2-1, with TRBD2 matching over 10 bases. CDR1 is LNHDA and CDR2 is SQIVND in the germline V gene (reference sequence). Unmatched junction bases numbered 10, after V lost 7 bases and J lost 4 bases. CDR3 length: 16 amino acids. CDR3 bases: TGTGCCAGTACCCCGGGGCTAGCGGGAGCTTACAATGAGCAGTTCTTC. Amino acids: CASTPGLAGAYNEQFF.

The rearrangement joins TRBV3-1 (or the pseudogene TRBV3-2) to TRBJ2-7; D is undetermined. Trimming shortened V by 1 base and J by 0 bases, and 10 bases separated the two germline ends. Germline V CDR1 and CDR2: LGHDT, YNNKEL (reference sequence). The CDR3 loop spans 15 amino acids. Here the CDR3 reads CASSQGRKSSYEQYF. The CDR3 DNA reads as TGTGCCAGCAGCCAAGGCAGAAAATCCTCCTACGAGCAGTACTTC.

The chain joins TRBV28 to TRBJ2-2, with D unclear. The CDR3 is made up of 13 amino acids. Looked up from germline, CDR1 is MDHEN and CDR2 is SYDVKM. Trimming stripped 6 bases from V and 5 bases from J, with 10 bases between. The DNA of the CDR3 is TGTGCCAGCAGAGTACAGAGAACCGGGGAGCTGTTTTTT. It codes for CASRVQRTGELFF.

The rearrangement links TRBV21-1 to TRBJ2-3; the DNA was not used to check the table's D call, TRBD2. TRBV21-1 is a listed pseudogene. This CDR3 is 19 amino acids long. The CDR3, as DNA: TGTGCCAGCAGCCGTAACGTGAGACTAGCGGATCAGCTCACAGATACGCAGTATTTT. Translating gives CASSRNVRLADQLTDTQYF.

In this sample, this clone turned up once. The chain employs TRBV28 and TRBJ1-1; 8 bases match TRBD1. Germline V gene lookup returns CDR1 MDHEN and CDR2 SYDVKM. The CDR3 covers 14 residues. The V and J ends lost 6 bases and 7 bases, in that order; junction bases with no gene match: 10. CDR3 in amino acids: CASSRDRGSGEAFF. The CDR3 DNA reads TGTGCCAGCAGCCGCGACAGGGGTTCGGGTGAAGCTTTCTTT.

This rearrangement joins TRBV19 to TRBJ2-6; tentative D call: TRBD1 (6 bases). Between the trimmed V and J ends, which lost 3 bases and 0 bases, there was a span of 12 bases. Germline CDR1 reads LNHDA; CDR2 reads SQIVND (reference sequence). CDR3 length: 17 residues. The CDR3 region has the DNA TGTGCCAGTAGTATTTGGGGGACAAGCTCTGGGGCCAACGTCCTGACTTTC. Residues: CASSIWGTSSGANVLTF.

The V and J genes are TRBV21-1 and TRBJ1-3; the DNA was not compared with TRBD1, the D call given in the table. TRBV21-1 is deemed a pseudogene. This CDR3 contains 13 residues. The CDR3 nucleotides are TGTGCCAGCAATCCGGGACAGCGAAACACCATATATTTT. Protein sequence: CASNPGQRNTIYF.

V gene TRBV3-1 (or the pseudogene TRBV3-2) combines with J gene TRBJ2-1, with D perhaps matching TRBD1 (6 bases). The germline V gene has CDR1 LGHDT and CDR2 YNNKEL (reference sequence). Trimming removed 4 bases at V and 5 bases at J, with 12 bases between. There are 14 residues in the CDR3. CDR3 residues: CASSLWTVDNEQFF. DNA for the CDR3: TGTGCCAGCAGCCTCTGGACAGTAGACAATGAGCAGTTCTTC.

This sequence joins TRBV6-5 and TRBJ1-3; 7 positions match TRBD1. Trimming cost V 6 bases and J 0 bases; bases outside gene matches: 5. This CDR3 region has 15 residues. Germline V lookup: CDR1 MNHEY, CDR2 SVGAGI. The CDR3 DNA reads TGTGCCAGCAGGAGGGACAGCAGCTCTGGAAACACCATATATTTT. This codes for CASRRDSSSGNTIYF.

The J gene is TRBJ2-3, the V gene TRBV4-3; TRBD2 agrees at 9 bases. Trimming took 0 bases from V and 6 from J; bases not matched to a gene: 7. The CDR3 is 16 amino acids. CDR1 LGHNA and CDR2 YSLEER come from the germline V gene. DNA for the CDR3: TGCGCCAGCAGCCAAGATCCGCGCGGGGGGGATGATACGCAGTATTTT. Protein: CASSQDPRGGDDTQYF.